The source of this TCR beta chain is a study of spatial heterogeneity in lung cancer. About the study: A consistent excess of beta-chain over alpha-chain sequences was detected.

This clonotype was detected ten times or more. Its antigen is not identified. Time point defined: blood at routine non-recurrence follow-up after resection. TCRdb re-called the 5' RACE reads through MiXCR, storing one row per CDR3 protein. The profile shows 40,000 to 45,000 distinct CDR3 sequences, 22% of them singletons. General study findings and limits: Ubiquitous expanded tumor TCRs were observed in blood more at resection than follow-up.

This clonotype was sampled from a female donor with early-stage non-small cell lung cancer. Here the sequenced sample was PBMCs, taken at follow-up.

CDR3 residues: CASSPLNSYTQYF. The CDR3 nucleotides read TGTGCCAGCAGTCCCCTAAACTCTTATACGCAGTATTTT. The chain couples TRBV27 to TRBJ2-3; D unclear. V was trimmed by 5 bases and J by 7 bases, leaving 13 bases between them. CDR3 length: 13 residues. Germline V gene lookup returns CDR1 MNHEY and CDR2 SMNVEV (reference sequence).